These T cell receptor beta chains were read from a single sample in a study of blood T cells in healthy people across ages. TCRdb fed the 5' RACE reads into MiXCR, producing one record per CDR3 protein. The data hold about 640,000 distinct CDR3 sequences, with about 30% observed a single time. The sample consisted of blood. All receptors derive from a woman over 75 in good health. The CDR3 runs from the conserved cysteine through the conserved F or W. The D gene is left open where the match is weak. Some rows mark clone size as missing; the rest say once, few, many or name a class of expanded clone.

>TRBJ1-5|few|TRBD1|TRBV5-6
CASSLAGDRGPNQPQHF
TGTGCCAGCAGCTTGGCCGGGGACAGGGGGCCTAATCAGCCCCAGCATTTT
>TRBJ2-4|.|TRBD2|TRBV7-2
CASSSGVEWGGRKNIQYF
TGTGCCAGTAGCTCTGGGGTAGAGTGGGGGGGACGGAAAAACATTCAGTACTTC
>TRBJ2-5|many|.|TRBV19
CASSITGQVETQYF
TGTGCCAGTAGTATCACAGGCCAGGTAGAGACCCAGTACTTC
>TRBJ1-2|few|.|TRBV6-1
CASSPARTGYGYTF
TGTGCCAGCAGCCCTGCCCGGACCGGTTATGGCTACACCTTC
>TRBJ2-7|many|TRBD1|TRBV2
CARGTVGYEQYF
TGTGCCAGAGGGACAGTCGGATACGAGCAGTACTTC
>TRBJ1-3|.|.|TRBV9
CASSVASGTLSGNTIYF
TGTGCCAGCAGCGTAGCATCAGGGACACTCTCTGGAAACACCATATATTTT
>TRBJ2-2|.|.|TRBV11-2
CASSLDGPDGELFF
TGTGCCAGCAGCTTAGATGGCCCGGACGGGGAGCTGTTTTTT
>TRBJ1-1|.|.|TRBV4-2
CASSQGTLSVNTEAFF
TGTGCCAGCAGCCAAGGGACATTAAGTGTGAACACTGAAGCTTTCTTT
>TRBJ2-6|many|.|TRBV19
CASSIGRTSGANVLTF
TGTGCCAGTAGTATAGGAAGAACTTCTGGGGCCAACGTCCTGACTTTC
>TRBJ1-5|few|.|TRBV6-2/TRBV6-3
CASSMSTAGNEHF
TGTGCCAGCAGTATGAGCACAGCCGGGAACGAGCATTTT
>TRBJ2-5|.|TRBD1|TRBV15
CATSREAGGLETQYF
TGTGCCACCAGCAGAGAGGCAGGGGGATTAGAGACCCAGTACTTC
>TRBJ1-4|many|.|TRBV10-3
CAIRGGTENEKLFF
TGTGCCATCAGAGGGGGGACGGAAAATGAAAAACTGTTTTTT
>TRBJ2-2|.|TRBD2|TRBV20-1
CSARNVAGNTGELFF
TGCAGTGCTAGGAACGTAGCGGGGAACACCGGGGAGCTGTTTTTT
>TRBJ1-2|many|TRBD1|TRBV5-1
CASSLEDRGLYGYTF
TGCGCCAGCAGCTTGGAGGACAGGGGGCTCTATGGCTACACCTTC
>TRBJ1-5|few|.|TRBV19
CASRRGGRQPQHF
TGTGCCAGTAGACGAGGGGGTCGACAGCCCCAGCATTTT
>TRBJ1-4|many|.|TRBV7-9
CASNRQGIEKLFF
TGTGCCAGTAATAGGCAGGGGATCGAAAAACTGTTTTTT
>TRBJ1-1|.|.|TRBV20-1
CSATGLAGRANTEAFF
TGCAGTGCCACGGGGCTGGCCGGAAGGGCGAACACTGAAGCTTTCTTT
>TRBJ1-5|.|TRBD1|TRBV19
CASSLGQPGNQPQHF
TGTGCCAGTAGTTTGGGACAGCCCGGCAATCAGCCCCAGCATTTT
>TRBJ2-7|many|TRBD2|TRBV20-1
CSARTAGTSGGKQYF
TGCAGTGCTAGGACGGCCGGGACTAGCGGGGGGAAGCAGTACTTC
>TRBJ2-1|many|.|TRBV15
CATGAGSSYNEQFF
TGTGCCACTGGGGCAGGGAGCTCCTACAATGAGCAGTTCTTC
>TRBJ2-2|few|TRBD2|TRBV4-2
CASSQEAGGLTGELFF
TGTGCCAGCAGCCAAGAGGCGGGGGGCCTCACCGGGGAGCTGTTTTTT
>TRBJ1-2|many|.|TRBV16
CASSQSQGLYGYTF
TGTGCCAGCAGCCAATCTCAGGGACTCTATGGCTACACCTTC